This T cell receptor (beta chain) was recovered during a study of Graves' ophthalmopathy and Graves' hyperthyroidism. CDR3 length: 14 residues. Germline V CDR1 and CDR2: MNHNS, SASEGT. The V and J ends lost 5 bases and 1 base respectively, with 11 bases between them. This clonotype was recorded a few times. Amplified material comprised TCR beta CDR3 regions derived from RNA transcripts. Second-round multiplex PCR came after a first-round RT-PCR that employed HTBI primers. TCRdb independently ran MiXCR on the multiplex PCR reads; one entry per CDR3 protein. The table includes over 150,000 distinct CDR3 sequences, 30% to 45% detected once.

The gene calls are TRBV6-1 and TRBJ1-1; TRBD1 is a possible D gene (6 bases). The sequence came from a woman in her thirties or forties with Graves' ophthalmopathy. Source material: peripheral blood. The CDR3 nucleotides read TGTGCCAGCAGTCGCGGGGGCCGGAACACTGAAGCTTTCTTT. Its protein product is CASSRGGRNTEAFF.